This T cell receptor beta chain was sequenced for a study of cytomegalovirus exposure and HLA in healthy donors. This clone has a single count. Antigen: not known. Both 60 Vbeta primers and 13 Jbeta primers went into the PCR. Method: immunoSEQ multiplex PCR; TCRdb's copy keeps in-frame clones and lacks some. Of about 190,000 clones in the sample, 70% to 80% were seen once. Study-wide results and caveats: A few chains tied to CMV proved CMV antigen-specific in vitro. Across donors, presence/absence analyses took sequencing depth to be roughly uniform. Researchers reported in a later analysis that a missense DCLRE1C variant was tied to TCR beta V- and J-gene trimming.

CDR1 and CDR2 from the germline V gene are MNHEY and SVGAGI. The ends lost 2 bases at V and 7 bases at J; junction bases unmatched: 6. The CDR3 covers 15 residues. What was sequenced was PBMCs. The chain carries TRBV6-5 and TRBJ1-2; 11 bases match TRBD1. The TCR sequence derives from a woman aged 25-40 years in good health and CMV-seropositive. As DNA, the CDR3 is TGTGCCAGCAGTTACGGTCTAGGGACAGGGGGTGGCTACACCTTC. Translating it yields CASSYGLGTGGGYTF.